This passage covers 11 T cell receptor beta chains from one sample sequenced in a study of read filtering for tumor transcriptome and immune sequencing. This library used approximately 370 ng RNA and molecular barcoded adaptors spanning alpha/delta and beta/gamma chains. Each CDR3 protein is one row after TCRdb ran MiXCR on the reads. The sample contains under 25,000 distinct CDR3 sequences, about 13% of which appear only once. Sequenced material: a population of CD138-negative cells sorted from bone marrow. The receptors here all came from a donor aged 40 or older with multiple myeloma.

This clonotype was observed at least ten times. The chain has TRBV5-1 and TRBJ2-3; D not resolved. There are 15 residues in the CDR3. Looked up from germline, CDR1 is SGHRS and CDR2 is YFSETQ. V was pared by 0 bases and J by 5 bases, with 13 bases between. This CDR3 is CASSLALVGRDTQYF. The CDR3 coding sequence is TGCGCCAGCAGCTTGGCGCTTGTGGGTAGAGATACGCAGTATTTT.

This clonotype was counted at least ten times. The V and J genes are TRBV12-3 or TRBV12-4 and TRBJ2-1, with 13 nucleotides matching TRBD2. The CDR3 is made up of 15 amino acids. V lost 2 bases, J lost 7 bases, and 2 bases stayed unmatched. DNA of the CDR3: TGTGCCAGCAGTTTAAGGACTAGCGGGAGTAATGAGCAGTTCTTC. Protein product: CASSLRTSGSNEQFF.

Points on this clonotype: Here the CDR3 omits its conserved ending phenylalanine or tryptophan, so a read error is the likely source. V usage is TRBV28 and J usage is TRBJ2-1; TRBD2 matches 12 bases. V was pared by 6 bases and J by 9 bases, with 6 bases of the junction left unmatched. CDR1 is MDHEN and CDR2 is SYDVKM in the germline V gene. The CDR3 spans 14 residues. In DNA form, the CDR3 reads TGTGCCAGCAGGACTAGCGGGAGACACGGTGAGCAGTTCCTC. The encoded protein is CASRTSGRHGEQFL.

This clonotype appeared many times. The CDR3 region is CASSSTGAASEAFF. CDR3 DNA sequence: TGTGCCAGCAGCTCTACAGGGGCCGCGTCTGAAGCTTTCTTT. The chain carries TRBV11-2 and TRBJ1-1; 7 bases map to TRBD1. Germline assignment: CDR1 SGHAT and CDR2 FQNNGV. The CDR3 runs 14 residues. The J segment lost 6 bases and the V segment lost 4 bases, leaving 8 bases of the junction unmatched.

This clonotype was counted ten times or more. V and J are TRBV6-5 and TRBJ2-7; possibly TRBD1 or TRBD2 for D (5 bases each). This CDR3 contains 13 residues. V was cut by 5 bases and J by 4 bases, with 12 bases left in between. CDR1 is MNHEY and CDR2 is SVGAGI in the germline V gene. This chain's CDR3 is CASSLRDGYEQYF. The DNA of the CDR3 is TGTGCCAGCAGTCTTCGGGACGGTTACGAGCAGTACTTC.

This clonotype showed up many times. This sequence joins TRBV7-2 and TRBJ2-3; the match to TRBD2 covers 9 bases. The CDR3 consists of 17 residues. Germline CDR1 reads SGHTA; CDR2 reads FQGNSA. V was clipped by 5 bases and J by 6 bases; unmatched bases: 15. CDR3 bases: TGTGCCAGCAGCCTAAACTCACCGGGACTAGCTTCGGATACGCAGTATTTT. Its protein is CASSLNSPGLASDTQYF.

The chain joins TRBV5-1 to TRBJ1-5; 8 bases align to TRBD1. Trimming took 4 bases from V and 7 from J; bases not matched to a gene: 10. The CDR3 loop spans 15 amino acids. The germline V gene encodes CDR1 SGHRS and CDR2 YFSETQ. CDR3 sequence (DNA): TGCGCCAGCAGCCCTACCGGACAGGGCGGCCAGCCCCAGCATTTT. Translation gives CASSPTGQGGQPQHF.

In its sample, this clonotype was seen many times. The genes are TRBV6-5 and TRBJ1-1, with D maybe TRBD1 (5 bases). Between the trimmed V and J ends, which lost 6 bases and 3 bases, there was a span of 17 bases. CDR3 size: 15 residues. Germline assignment: CDR1 MNHEY and CDR2 SVGAGI. DNA for the CDR3: TGTGCCAGCAGCCCACGGGGGGTTCGTGACACTGAAGCTTTCTTT. Translating it yields CASSPRGVRDTEAFF.

This clonotype showed up just a few times. This CDR3 fails to terminate in the conserved phenylalanine or tryptophan, so it likely reflects a read error. The chain combines TRBV3-1 with TRBJ2-7; TRBD2 matches 8 bases. With 1 base clipped from V and 3 bases from J, the junction kept 5 bases outside the gene matches. Germline V CDR1 and CDR2: LGHDT, YNNKEL (reference sequence). The CDR3 spans 15 residues. CDR3: CASSQVSAGVYEQYY. The CDR3 region has the DNA TGTGCCAGCAGCCAAGTATCAGCGGGAGTCTACGAGCAGTACTAC.

This clonotype was seen ten or more times. This chain links TRBV11-1 with TRBJ2-7; D not certain. Germline CDR1 is SGHAT and CDR2 is FQDESV (reference sequence). This CDR3 is built from 12 residues. V was shortened by 4 bases and J by 2 bases, with 6 bases between the two germline ends. The CDR3 spells CASSSLPYEQYF. The DNA of the CDR3 is TGTGCCAGCAGCTCTCTTCCCTACGAGCAGTACTTC. The full variable domain, in which reference TRBV11-1 and TRBJ2-7 provide the parts outside the CDR3, is EAEVAQSPRYKITEKSQAVAFWCDPISGHATLYWYRQILGQGPELLVQFQDESVVDDSQLPKDRFSAERLKGVDSTLKIQPAELGDSAMYLCASSSLPYEQYFGPGTRLTVT.

The table lists this clonotype with many counts. The CDR3 loop is CASSPPTGKGNNEQFF. DNA for the CDR3: TGTGCCAGCAGCCCTCCGACAGGGAAAGGGAACAATGAGCAGTTCTTC. This chain connects TRBV11-1 to TRBJ2-1; TRBD1 matches 7 bases. This CDR3 has 16 residues. Trimming cost V 5 bases and J 5 bases; bases outside gene matches: 12. The germline V gene has CDR1 SGHAT and CDR2 FQDESV (reference sequence).